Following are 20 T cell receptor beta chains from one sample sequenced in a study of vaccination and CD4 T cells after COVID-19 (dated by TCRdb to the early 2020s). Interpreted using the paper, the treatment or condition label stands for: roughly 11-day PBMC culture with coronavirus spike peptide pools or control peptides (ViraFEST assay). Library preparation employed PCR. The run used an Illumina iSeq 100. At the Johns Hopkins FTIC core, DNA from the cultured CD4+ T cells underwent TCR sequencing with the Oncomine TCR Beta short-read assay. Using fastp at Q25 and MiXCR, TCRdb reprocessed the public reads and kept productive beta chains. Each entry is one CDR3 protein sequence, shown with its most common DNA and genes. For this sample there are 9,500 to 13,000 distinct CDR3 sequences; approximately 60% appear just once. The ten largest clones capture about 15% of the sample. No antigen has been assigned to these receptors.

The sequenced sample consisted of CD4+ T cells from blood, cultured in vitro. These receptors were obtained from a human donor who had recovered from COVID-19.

DNA for the CDR3: TGTGCCACCAGCGTTAGGGGGACTGGGAACACTGAAGCTTTCTTT. Protein sequence: CATSVRGTGNTEAFF. The gene calls are TRBV21-1 and TRBJ1-1; no check of the table's D call, TRBD1, against the DNA was made. TRBV21-1 is an annotated pseudogene. CDR3 length: 15 residues.

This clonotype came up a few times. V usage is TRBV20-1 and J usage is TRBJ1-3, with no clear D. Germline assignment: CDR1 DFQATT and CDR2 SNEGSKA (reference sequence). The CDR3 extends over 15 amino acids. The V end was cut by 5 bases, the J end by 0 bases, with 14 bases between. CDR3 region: CSAFTGSYSGNTIYF. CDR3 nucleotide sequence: TGCAGTGCTTTCACCGGGTCCTACTCTGGAAACACCATATATTTT.

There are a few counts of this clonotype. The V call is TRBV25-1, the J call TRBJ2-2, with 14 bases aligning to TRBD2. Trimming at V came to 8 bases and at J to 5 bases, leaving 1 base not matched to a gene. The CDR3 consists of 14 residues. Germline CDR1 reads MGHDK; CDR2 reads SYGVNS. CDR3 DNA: TGTGCCAGCCGGACTAGCGGGGGGACCGGGGAGCTGTTTTTT. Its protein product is CASRTSGGTGELFF.

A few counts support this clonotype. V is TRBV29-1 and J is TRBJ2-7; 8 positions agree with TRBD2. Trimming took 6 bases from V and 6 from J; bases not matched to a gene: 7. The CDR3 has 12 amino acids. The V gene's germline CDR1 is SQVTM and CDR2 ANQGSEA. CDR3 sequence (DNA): TGCAGCGTCGGCACTAGCGGCATCGAGCAGTACTTC. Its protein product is CSVGTSGIEQYF.

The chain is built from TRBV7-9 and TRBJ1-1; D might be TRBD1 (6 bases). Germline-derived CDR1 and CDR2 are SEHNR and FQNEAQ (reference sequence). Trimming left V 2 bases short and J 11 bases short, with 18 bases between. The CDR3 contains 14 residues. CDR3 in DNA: TGTGCCAGCAGCTTATCAACGGACCCCCAGGGGGCTTTCTTT. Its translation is CASSLSTDPQGAFF.

Here the CDR3 DNA reads TGTGCCTGGAGTGCCCCGGGGACCTACACCTTC. Its translation: CAWSAPGTYTF. The rearrangement joins TRBV30 to TRBJ1-2, with D maybe TRBD1 (5 bases). The CDR3 is 11 amino acids. The germline V gene has CDR1 GTSNPN and CDR2 SVGIG (reference sequence). Deletions cut 1 base from V and 10 bases from J, with 10 bases between.

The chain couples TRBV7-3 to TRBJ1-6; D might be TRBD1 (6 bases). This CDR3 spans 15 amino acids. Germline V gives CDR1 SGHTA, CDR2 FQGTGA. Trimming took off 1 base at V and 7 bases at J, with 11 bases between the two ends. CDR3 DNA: TGTGCCAGCAGCTTAAGTGGAGGGGGAAATTCACCCCTCCACTTT. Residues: CASSLSGGGNSPLHF.

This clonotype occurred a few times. The CDR3 DNA sequence: TGTGCCAGCAGTGAAAATAGGGCCAATCAGCCCCAGCATTTT. This sequence encodes CASSENRANQPQHF. This chain connects TRBV6-1 to TRBJ1-5; D not certain. CDR1 is MNHNS and CDR2 is SASEGT in the germline V gene. Deletions cut 2 bases from V and 3 bases from J, with 8 bases between. This CDR3 spans 14 amino acids.

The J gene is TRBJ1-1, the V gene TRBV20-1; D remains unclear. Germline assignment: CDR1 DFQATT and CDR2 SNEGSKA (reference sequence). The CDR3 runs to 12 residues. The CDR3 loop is CSLTPVGAEAFF. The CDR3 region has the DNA TGCAGCCTGACCCCGGTTGGAGCTGAAGCTTTCTTT.

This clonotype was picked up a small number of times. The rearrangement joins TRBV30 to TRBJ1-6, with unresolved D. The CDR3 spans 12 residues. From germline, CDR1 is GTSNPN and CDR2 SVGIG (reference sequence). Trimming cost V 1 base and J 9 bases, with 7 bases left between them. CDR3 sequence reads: CAWSASSSPLHF. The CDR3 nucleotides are TGTGCCTGGAGTGCCTCTTCTTCACCCCTCCACTTT.

CDR3 DNA sequence: TGTGCCAGCAGCCAGACAGGGTTTGATGGCTACACCTTC. It codes for CASSQTGFDGYTF. The V call is TRBV7-9, the J call TRBJ1-2, with 7 bases identical to TRBD1. V gave up 5 bases and J gave up 6 bases; unmatched junction bases: 6. Per germline, CDR1 SEHNR and CDR2 FQNEAQ (reference sequence). This CDR3 contains 13 residues.

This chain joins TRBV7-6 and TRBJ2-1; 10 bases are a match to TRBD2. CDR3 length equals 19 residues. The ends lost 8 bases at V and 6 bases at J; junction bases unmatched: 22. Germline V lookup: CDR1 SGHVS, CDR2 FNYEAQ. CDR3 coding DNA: TGTGCCAGCGTACAAACTCCCCCTAGCGGGAGTCAGGCCCGCAATGAGCAGTTCTTC. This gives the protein CASVQTPPSGSQARNEQFF.

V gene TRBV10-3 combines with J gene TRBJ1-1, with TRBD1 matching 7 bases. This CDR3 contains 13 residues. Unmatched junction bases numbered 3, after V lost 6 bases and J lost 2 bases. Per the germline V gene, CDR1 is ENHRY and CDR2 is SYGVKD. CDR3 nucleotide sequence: TGTGCCATCAGGACAGGGAGAAACACTGAAGCTTTCTTT. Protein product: CAIRTGRNTEAFF.

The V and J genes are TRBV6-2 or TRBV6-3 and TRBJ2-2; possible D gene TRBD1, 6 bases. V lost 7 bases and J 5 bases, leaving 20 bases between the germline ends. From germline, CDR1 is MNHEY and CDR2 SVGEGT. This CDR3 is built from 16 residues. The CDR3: CASNRDIEGVTGELFF. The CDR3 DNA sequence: TGTGCCAGCAACCGGGACATCGAAGGAGTTACCGGGGAGCTGTTTTTT.

The CDR3: CASSPTSANTGELFF. In nucleotides, the CDR3 is TGTGCCAGCAGTCCGACCAGTGCGAACACCGGGGAGCTGTTTTTT. The chain has TRBV27 and TRBJ2-2, with D unresolved. CDR3 length equals 15 residues. Per germline, CDR1 MNHEY and CDR2 SMNVEV (reference sequence). V dropped 5 bases and J dropped 0 bases, with 10 bases sitting between them.

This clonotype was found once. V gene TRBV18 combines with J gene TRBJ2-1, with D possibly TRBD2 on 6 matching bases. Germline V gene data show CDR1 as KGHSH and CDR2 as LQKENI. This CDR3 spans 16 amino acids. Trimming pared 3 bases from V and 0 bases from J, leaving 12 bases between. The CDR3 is CASSPPSASSYNEQFF. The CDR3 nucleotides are TGTGCCAGCTCACCCCCTAGCGCCAGCTCCTACAATGAGCAGTTCTTC.

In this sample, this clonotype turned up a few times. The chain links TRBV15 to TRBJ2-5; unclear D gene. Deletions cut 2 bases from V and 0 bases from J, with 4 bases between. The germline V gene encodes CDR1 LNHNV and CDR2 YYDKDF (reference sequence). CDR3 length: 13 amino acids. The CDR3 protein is CATSRQNQETQYF. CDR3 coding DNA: TGTGCCACCAGCAGACAAAACCAAGAGACCCAGTACTTC.

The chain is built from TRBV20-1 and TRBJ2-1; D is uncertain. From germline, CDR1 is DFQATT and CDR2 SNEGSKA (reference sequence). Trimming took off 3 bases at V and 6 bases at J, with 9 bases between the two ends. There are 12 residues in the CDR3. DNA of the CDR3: TGCAGTGCTAGTGCCCCAACCAATGAGCAGTTCTTC. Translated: CSASAPTNEQFF.

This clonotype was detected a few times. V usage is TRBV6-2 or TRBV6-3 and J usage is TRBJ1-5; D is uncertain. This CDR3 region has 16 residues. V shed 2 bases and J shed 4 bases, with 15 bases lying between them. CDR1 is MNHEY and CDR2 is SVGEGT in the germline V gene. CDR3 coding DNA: TGTGCCAGCAGTTACGGGTTGGTGGCAAGTAATCAGCCCCAGCATTTT. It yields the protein CASSYGLVASNQPQHF.

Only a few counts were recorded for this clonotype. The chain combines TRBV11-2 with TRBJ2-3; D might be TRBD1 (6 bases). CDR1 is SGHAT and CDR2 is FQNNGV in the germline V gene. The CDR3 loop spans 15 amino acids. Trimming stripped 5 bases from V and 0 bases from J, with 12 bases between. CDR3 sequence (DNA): TGTGCCAGCAGCCCGACAGGAAGCAGCACAGATACGCAGTATTTT. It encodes CASSPTGSSTDTQYF.